The table lists the clone carrying this T cell receptor (beta chain) with a few counts. The antigen is undetermined. These data originate in a study of blood T cells in healthy people across ages. Study conclusions and caveats: PBMCs left unsorted prevented a conclusive naive versus antigen-experienced comparison.

A J-beta primer mix and a sample-barcoded 5' primer were used in a second PCR of roughly 7 to 12 cycles. MiXCR, applied by TCRdb to the 5' RACE reads, yields one record per CDR3 protein. The profile covers over a million distinct CDR3 sequences, with 40% to 45% appearing a single time and less than 5% taken by the ten largest. Germline loops: CDR1 SQVTM, CDR2 ANQGSEA. CDR3 size: 13 residues. V lost 7 bases, J lost 1 base, and 6 bases stayed unmatched. Total RNA was extracted at no less than 6 micrograms per sample. The chain combines TRBV29-1 with TRBJ1-1; 7 nucleotides agree with TRBD1. The clonotype originates from a woman aged 18-29 years in good health. Sequencing input: blood. The DNA for the CDR3 is TGCAGCGCCTCAGGGGGGTGGAACACTGAAGCTTTCTTT. As protein: CSASGGWNTEAFF.